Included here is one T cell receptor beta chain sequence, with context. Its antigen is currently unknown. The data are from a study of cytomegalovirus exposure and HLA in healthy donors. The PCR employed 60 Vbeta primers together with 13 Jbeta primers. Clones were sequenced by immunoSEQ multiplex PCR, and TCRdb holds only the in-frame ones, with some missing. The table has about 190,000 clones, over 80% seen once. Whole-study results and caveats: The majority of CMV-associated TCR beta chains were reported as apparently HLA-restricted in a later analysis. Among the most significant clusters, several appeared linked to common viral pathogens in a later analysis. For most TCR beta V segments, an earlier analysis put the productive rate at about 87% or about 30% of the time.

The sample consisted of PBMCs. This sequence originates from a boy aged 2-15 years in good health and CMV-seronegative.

The CDR3 nucleotides read TGTGCCAGCAGTGACAGGGGATTCTCCTACAATGAGCAGTTCTTC. Encoded protein: CASSDRGFSYNEQFF. V usage is TRBV6-1 and J usage is TRBJ2-1; possibly TRBD1 for D (6 bases). V lost 3 bases to trimming and J lost 0 bases, with 9 bases between them. CDR3 length: 15 residues. Germline V CDR1 and CDR2: MNHNS, SASEGT.